Each of the 30 T cell receptor beta chains below was sequenced from the same sample in a study of blood T cell repertoires in COVID-19 (dated by TCRdb to the early 2020s). Library generation was performed with the immunoSEQ multiplex PCR assay. Sourced from immuneACCESS, this table was stored by TCRdb with only in-frame sequences that have V and J called. A share of the clones is absent; for the studies checked, an unresolved V gene accounts for under half, and the remainder has no known explanation. Here the sample has about 410,000 clones; 90% occur a single time. In total, the top ten clones hold about 0.63% of the sample. Sequenced material: PBMCs or T cells enriched from blood (not recorded which). The source is a man aged 18 to 29 who had recovered from COVID-19.

This rearrangement joins TRBV11-2 to TRBJ1-3; TRBD1 matches at 7 bases. Germline assignment: CDR1 SGHAT and CDR2 FQNNGV. The V and J ends lost 5 bases and 0 bases, in that order; junction bases with no gene match: 7. This CDR3 contains 16 residues. The CDR3 sequence is CASSARDRTSGNTIYF. The DNA for the CDR3 is TGTGCCAGCAGCGCCCGGGACAGAACCTCTGGAAACACCATATATTTT.

The chain uses TRBV27 and TRBJ2-1; no definite D call. The CDR3 totals 15 residues. The germline CDR1 and CDR2 sequences are MNHEY and SMNVEV (reference sequence). Trimming stripped 0 bases from V and 1 base from J, with 7 bases between. DNA of the CDR3: TGTGCCAGCAGTTTATCGGCTGATTCCTACAATGAGCAGTTCTTC. This sequence encodes CASSLSADSYNEQFF.

The rearrangement uses TRBV7-9 and TRBJ1-2, with TRBD1 as a possible D gene (5 bases). The length of the CDR3 is 14 residues. Trimming stripped 3 bases from V and 6 bases from J, with 14 bases between. CDR1 and CDR2 (germline): SEHNR, FQNEAQ (reference sequence). The CDR3 nucleotides are TGTGCCAGCAGCTTGCAGGGCCCTTTGGATGGCTACACCTTC. As protein: CASSLQGPLDGYTF.

V usage is TRBV7-9 and J usage is TRBJ2-1, with 7 bases identical to TRBD2. The CDR3 length is 15 residues. J gave up 5 bases and V 5 bases, and 9 bases lay outside the gene matches. Looked up from germline, CDR1 is SEHNR and CDR2 is FQNEAQ (reference sequence). CDR3 protein: CASSKGASGNNEQFF. The CDR3, as DNA: TGTGCCAGCAGCAAAGGGGCTAGCGGCAACAATGAGCAGTTCTTC. Complete variable domain (other parts from reference TRBV7-9 and TRBJ2-1): DTGVSQNPRHKITKRGQNVTFRCDPISEHNRLYWYRQTLGQGPEFLTYFQNEAQLEKSRLLSDRFSAERPKGSFSTLEIQRTEQGDSAMYLCASSKGASGNNEQFFGPGTRLTVL.

V usage is TRBV6-2 or TRBV6-3 and J usage is TRBJ1-6, with D unclear. Germline V gene data show CDR1 as MNHEY and CDR2 as SVGEGT. The length of the CDR3 is 14 residues. Trimming took 2 bases from V and 7 from J, leaving 9 bases between them. The CDR3 DNA sequence: TGTGCCAGCAGTTACGGGCAGGCGAATTCACCCCTCCACTTT. This sequence encodes CASSYGQANSPLHF.

CDR3 residues: CASSSSNEQFF. The CDR3 region has the DNA TGTGCCAGCAGCTCGAGCAATGAGCAGTTCTTC. The genes are TRBV9 and TRBJ2-1; D gene unclear. The CDR3 sequence is 11 residues long. V lost 4 bases and J lost 6, with 5 bases in between. From germline, CDR1 is SGDLS and CDR2 YYNGEE.

J is TRBJ1-2 and V is TRBV19; D is possibly TRBD1 (5 bases). This CDR3 comprises 15 residues. The V end was cut by 7 bases, the J end by 2 bases, with 17 bases between. The germline V gene has CDR1 LNHDA and CDR2 SQIVND (reference sequence). The CDR3 bases are TGTGCCAGTACCAATTTCGACAGCCCCAACTATGGCTACACCTTC. It yields the protein CASTNFDSPNYGYTF.

This chain joins TRBV19 and TRBJ2-3, with 8 bases fitting TRBD2. J was trimmed by 5 bases and V by 5 bases; bases with no gene match: 15. Germline lookup yields CDR1 LNHDA and CDR2 SQIVND (reference sequence). The CDR3 has 17 amino acids. The CDR3 here is CASSPDWAGGGGDTQYF. CDR3 DNA: TGTGCCAGTAGTCCCGACTGGGCGGGGGGCGGTGGAGATACGCAGTATTTT.

The V call is TRBV27, the J call TRBJ1-2, with D possibly TRBD1 on 5 matching bases. CDR3 size: 13 residues. Germline CDR1 reads MNHEY; CDR2 reads SMNVEV (reference sequence). Trimming stripped 6 bases from V and 0 bases from J, with 8 bases between. CDR3 sequence: CASSLQANYGYTF. For the CDR3, the DNA is TGTGCCAGCAGCCTACAGGCTAACTATGGCTACACCTTC.

V usage is TRBV6-4 and J usage is TRBJ1-4; D uncertain. The CDR3 is 14 amino acids. With 5 bases removed from V and 6 bases from J, the gap between germline ends came to 13 bases. Germline loops: CDR1 MRHNA, CDR2 SNTAGT. As DNA, the CDR3 is TGTGCCAGCAGTCTATCATTGGTGGATGAAAAACTGTTTTTT. It yields the protein CASSLSLVDEKLFF.

The chain recombines TRBV6-2 or TRBV6-3 with TRBJ1-5; D is unresolved. The CDR3 has 15 amino acids. V lost 2 bases, J lost 5 bases, and 13 bases lay in between. Germline assignment: CDR1 MNHEY and CDR2 SVGEGT. In DNA, the CDR3 is TGTGCCAGCAGTTACCGTTCTGGGAGTTATCAGCCCCAGCATTTT. Translation gives CASSYRSGSYQPQHF.

The chain couples TRBV9 to TRBJ2-7; 12 positions agree with TRBD2. The germline gives CDR1 SGDLS, CDR2 YYNGEE. This CDR3 has 15 residues. Germline trimming cut 0 bases from V and 4 bases from J; bases unmatched to any gene: 2. The DNA for the CDR3 is TGTGCCAGCAGCGTAGAGGGGACTAGCGGGTACGAGCAGTACTTC. Protein product: CASSVEGTSGYEQYF. Filled out from reference TRBV9 and TRBJ2-7, the complete variable domain reads DSGVTQTPKHLITATGQRVTLRCSPRSGDLSVYWYQQSLDQGLQFLIQYYNGEERAKGNILERFSAQQFPDLHSELNLSSLELGDSALYFCASSVEGTSGYEQYFGPGTRLTVT.

The chain couples TRBV1 to TRBJ1-4; the table's TRBD1 call for D was not verified on the DNA. TRBV1 is a listed pseudogene. The CDR3 is made up of 14 amino acids. For the CDR3, the DNA is TGCACCAGCAGCCATGGGCAGGGTGGGGAAAAACTGTTTTTT. This translates into CTSSHGQGGEKLFF.

The chain combines TRBV5-1 with TRBJ1-2; weak D call: TRBD1 (5 bases). Trimming pared 0 bases from V and 8 bases from J, leaving 14 bases between. This CDR3 has 14 residues. Germline values: CDR1 SGHRS, CDR2 YFSETQ. This chain's CDR3 is CASSLDRPTMGYTF. In DNA form, the CDR3 reads TGCGCCAGCAGCTTGGACAGGCCAACGATGGGCTACACCTTC.

The chain links TRBV7-9 to TRBJ2-2; the D gene is possibly TRBD1 (6 bases). Trimming removed 5 bases from V and 0 bases from J, with 13 bases in between. The CDR3 consists of 16 residues. CDR1 is SEHNR and CDR2 is FQNEAQ in the germline V gene (reference sequence). In nucleotides, the CDR3 is TGTGCCAGCAGCGATGCCCGGGACACGAACACCGGGGAGCTGTTTTTT. As protein: CASSDARDTNTGELFF.

The CDR3 spells CASSLGDSSNQPQHF. DNA for the CDR3: TGTGCCAGCAGCTTAGGAGACAGTAGCAATCAGCCCCAGCATTTT. The rearrangement uses TRBV7-2 and TRBJ1-5; a weak D match, TRBD1 (5 bases). The germline V gene has CDR1 SGHTA and CDR2 FQGNSA. V was shortened by 1 base and J by 0 bases, with 7 bases between the two germline ends. The CDR3 length is 15 residues.

The chain uses TRBV7-3 and TRBJ2-3; TRBD2 matches at 12 bases. CDR3 length equals 15 residues. After removal of 5 bases from V and 5 bases from J, the junction contained 5 bases not matched to a gene. Germline V gene data show CDR1 as SGHTA and CDR2 as FQGTGA. This chain's CDR3 is CASSHGTSGRDTQYF. The CDR3 nucleotides are TGTGCCAGCAGCCACGGGACTAGCGGGCGAGATACGCAGTATTTT.

The V call is TRBV29-1, the J call TRBJ1-4; the D gene is possibly TRBD1 (5 bases). CDR3 size: 13 residues. Germline V gene data show CDR1 as SQVTM and CDR2 as ANQGSEA. V was cut by 5 bases and J by 5 bases, with 12 bases left in between. The CDR3 DNA is TGCAGCGTTCGGGGGAGCTTAAATGAAAAACTGTTTTTT. It specifies CSVRGSLNEKLFF.

This chain joins TRBV19 and TRBJ1-1; maybe TRBD1 (5 bases). CDR1 is LNHDA, CDR2 SQIVND, per germline (reference sequence). V lost 6 bases to trimming and J lost 0 bases, with 17 bases between them. This CDR3 is built from 16 residues. CDR3 sequence reads: CASRTGPWSMNTEAFF. The CDR3 coding sequence is TGTGCCAGTAGAACAGGTCCTTGGTCAATGAACACTGAAGCTTTCTTT.

The V and J genes are TRBV11-2 and TRBJ2-1; D is possibly TRBD1 (5 bases). The CDR3 length is 17 residues. CDR1 is SGHAT, CDR2 FQNNGV, per germline. The V end lost 5 bases, the J end lost 0 bases, and 17 bases lay between the germline ends. The CDR3 DNA sequence: TGTGCCAGCAGCGAGAGGCTTCGACAGAGCTCCTACAATGAGCAGTTCTTC. Translating it yields CASSERLRQSSYNEQFF.

This chain connects TRBV9 to TRBJ2-1; 13 nucleotides line up with TRBD2. In germline, CDR1 is SGDLS, CDR2 YYNGEE. The CDR3 is 17 amino acids. V was clipped by 5 bases and J by 7 bases; unmatched bases: 12. The CDR3 loop reads CASSRMTGTSGVNEQFF. CDR3 nucleotides: TGTGCCAGCAGTCGAATGACCGGGACTAGCGGGGTAAATGAGCAGTTCTTC.

The V call is TRBV19, the J call TRBJ1-5; D unresolved. The CDR3 extends over 14 amino acids. CDR1 and CDR2 from the germline V gene are LNHDA and SQIVND (reference sequence). Trimming removed 6 bases at V and 1 base at J, with 10 bases between. CDR3 coding DNA: TGTGCCAGTAGGCCCCCACGGAGCAATCAGCCCCAGCATTTT. Protein product: CASRPPRSNQPQHF.

This chain uses TRBV19 with TRBJ2-2, with 7 bases matching TRBD2. The J segment lost 3 bases and the V segment lost 2 bases, leaving 3 bases of the junction unmatched. Germline V gene sequence: CDR1 LNHDA, CDR2 SQIVND (reference sequence). The CDR3 has 15 amino acids. CDR3 in amino acids: CASSIQGGYTGELFF. CDR3 bases: TGTGCCAGTAGTATACAGGGAGGGTACACCGGGGAGCTGTTTTTT.

Here the CDR3 DNA reads TGTGCCAGCTGGGGCGCCGCAAGCCCTAACTATGGCTACACCTTC. Translated, it gives CASWGAASPNYGYTF. V usage is TRBV6-5 and J usage is TRBJ1-2, with D tentatively TRBD1 (5 bases). CDR3 size: 15 residues. The V end lost 8 bases, the J end lost 0 bases, and 16 bases lay between the germline ends. Looked up from germline, CDR1 is MNHEY and CDR2 is SVGAGI.

The rearrangement links TRBV28 to TRBJ2-7; TRBD1 is a possible D gene (6 bases). The CDR3 has 16 residues. The ends were cut back, 8 bases at V and 2 bases at J, with 22 bases in the middle. Germline V CDR1 and CDR2: MDHEN, SYDVKM. CDR3 bases: TGTGCCAGCTATACCCGACTCGGGCAGGGGACCTACGAGCAGTACTTC. Amino acid sequence: CASYTRLGQGTYEQYF.

The chain carries TRBV19 and TRBJ1-5; D gene uncertain. Looked up from germline, CDR1 is LNHDA and CDR2 is SQIVND (reference sequence). V was cut by 10 bases and J by 0 bases, with 19 bases left in between. This CDR3 is built from 16 residues. The CDR3 loop is CATHDRGGFSNQPQHF. The CDR3 DNA reads as TGTGCCACCCACGACCGGGGAGGGTTTAGCAATCAGCCCCAGCATTTT.

There are a few counts of this clone. V usage is TRBV12-3 or TRBV12-4 and J usage is TRBJ2-7; no reliable D call. This CDR3 spans 11 amino acids. The ends were cut back, 4 bases at V and 3 bases at J, with 4 bases in the middle. This CDR3 reads CASSSYYEQYF. As DNA, the CDR3 is TGTGCCAGCAGTTCCTACTACGAGCAGTACTTC.

The chain recombines TRBV30 with TRBJ2-1; 9 positions match TRBD1. Germline V lookup: CDR1 GTSNPN, CDR2 SVGIG (reference sequence). The CDR3 covers 14 residues. The junction had 8 bases not matched to a gene; V was cut back by 2 bases and J by 9 bases. Written as DNA, the CDR3 is TGTGCCTGGAGTTTCGGGACAGGGCCGGGTGAGCAGTTCTTC. This encodes CAWSFGTGPGEQFF.

This rearrangement joins TRBV24-1 to TRBJ2-1, with a tentative D call TRBD2 (5 bases). This CDR3 has 15 residues. The germline gives CDR1 KGHDR, CDR2 SFDVKD. V gave up 5 bases and J gave up 0 bases, with 10 bases separating them. CDR3 nucleotides: TGTGCCACCAGTGCCGGGGATAGCTCCTACAATGAGCAGTTCTTC. Translating gives CATSAGDSSYNEQFF.

V usage is TRBV5-4 and J usage is TRBJ1-1; maybe TRBD1 (5 bases). Trimming pared 4 bases from V and 1 base from J, leaving 11 bases between. Germline V gene lookup returns CDR1 SGHNT and CDR2 YYREEE (reference sequence). The CDR3 has 14 amino acids. CDR3 region: CASSPQVSNTEAFF. For the CDR3, the DNA is TGTGCCAGCAGCCCACAGGTATCGAACACTGAAGCTTTCTTT.